This T cell receptor beta chain was identified during a study of identical twins. A template switching step contributed a universal primer site, while unique molecular identifiers were present in the cDNA. One entry per CDR3 protein results from TCRdb running MiXCR on the 5' RACE reads. The sample records about 1.7 million distinct CDR3 sequences, about 32% being singletons. General study results and limits: Interpretation of the results relied on cross-sectional statistical analysis and not on following the same donors.

This clonotype was counted between two and nine times. What it binds is not known. J gave up 2 bases and V 0 bases, and 4 bases lay outside the gene matches. This CDR3 spans 17 amino acids. CDR1 MGHRA and CDR2 YSYEKL come from the germline V gene. The chain recombines TRBV4-1 with TRBJ2-7, with 13 bases lining up with TRBD2. The sequence came from a newborn girl in good health. The sequenced material came from cord blood. The CDR3: CASSQDFGLAGAYEQYF. In DNA form, the CDR3 reads TGCGCCAGCAGCCAAGATTTCGGACTAGCGGGGGCCTACGAGCAGTACTTC.